This T cell receptor beta chain was profiled in a study of blood T cells in healthy people across ages. Broader study findings: Older age went with lower TCR beta diversity per million T cells, in a roughly linear way.

With a J-beta primer mix and a sample-barcoded 5' primer, a second PCR ran 7 to 11 cycles. TCRdb used MiXCR to reprocess the 5' RACE reads, holding one entry per CDR3 protein. The table has 1 million or so distinct CDR3 sequences, more than 35% seen once. Germline lookup yields CDR1 MNHEY and CDR2 SMNVEV (reference sequence). This CDR3 comprises 16 residues. As concerns this clonotype: The antigen is undetermined.

The sample comprised blood. The rearrangement uses TRBV27 and TRBJ2-5, with TRBD2 matching 15 bases. The DNA end favors TRBJ2-7, so the J call may be wrong. This clonotype originated in an older woman in good health. The CDR3 reads CASISSGLAGGGEQYF. The CDR3, as DNA: TGTGCCAGCATCTCCTCGGGACTAGCGGGAGGAGGCGAGCAGTACTTC.